This TCR beta chain is drawn from a study of graft-versus-host responses after intestinal transplantation. About the research overall: Isolated intestinal, liver-intestinal, or multivisceral transplants had been given to the recipients. Anti-thymocyte globulin induction was given to all recipients, followed by tacrolimus and steroids for approximately three years. Findings and limits, study-wide: GvH clones were found in recipient marrow; some appeared first in ileum or blood.

Notes on this clone: Its antigen is still unknown.

The CDR3 extends over 18 amino acids. Looked up from germline, CDR1 is SEHNR and CDR2 is FQNEAQ (reference sequence). V was clipped by 1 base and J by 1 base, with 17 bases between them. Sequenced by immunoSEQ multiplex PCR; TCRdb stores in-frame clones only, minus some. The sample holds 45,000 to 60,000 clones, approximately 95% seen once. This clonotype was sampled from a human donor who was the organ donor for an intestinal transplant. This chain joins TRBV7-9 and TRBJ1-3; perhaps TRBD1 as D (6 bases). The input for sequencing was unstimulated CD8+ T cells sorted from spleen or lymph node cells, taken before transplant. The CDR3 coding sequence is TGTGCCAGCAGCTTAGAAGGGGGTAGGGGGGCGTCTGGAAACACCATATATTTT. It codes for CASSLEGGRGASGNTIYF.